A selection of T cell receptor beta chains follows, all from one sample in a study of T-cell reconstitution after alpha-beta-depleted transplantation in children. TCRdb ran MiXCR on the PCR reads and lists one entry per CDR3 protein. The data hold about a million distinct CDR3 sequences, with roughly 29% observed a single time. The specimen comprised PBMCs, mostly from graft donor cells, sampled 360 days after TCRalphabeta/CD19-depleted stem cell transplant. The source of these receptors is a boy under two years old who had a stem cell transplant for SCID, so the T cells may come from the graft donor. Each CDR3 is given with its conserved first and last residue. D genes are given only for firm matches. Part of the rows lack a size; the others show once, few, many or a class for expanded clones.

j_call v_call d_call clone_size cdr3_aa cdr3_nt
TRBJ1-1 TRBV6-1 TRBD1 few CASRVTGRGTEAFF TGTGCCAGCAGGGTGACAGGGAGAGGGACTGAAGCTTTCTTT
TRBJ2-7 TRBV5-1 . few CASSFIALRKYF TGCGCCAGCAGCTTCATAGCCCTCAGAAAGTACTTC
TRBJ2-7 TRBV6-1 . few CASRIQGSYYEQYF TGTGCCAGCAGGATACAGGGATCCTACTACGAGCAGTACTTC
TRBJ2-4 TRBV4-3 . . CASSQASKGNIQYF TGCGCCAGCAGCCAAGCGTCAAAGGGAAACATTCAGTACTTC
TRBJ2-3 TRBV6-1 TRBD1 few CASRRQGLGTDTQYF TGTGCCAGCAGGAGACAGGGTTTGGGCACAGATACGCAGTATTTT
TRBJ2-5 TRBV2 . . CASSEESSYQETQYF TGTGCCAGCAGTGAAGAGAGTAGCTACCAAGAGACCCAGTACTTC
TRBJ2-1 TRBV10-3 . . CAISLLEPNEQFF TGTGCCATCAGCCTCTTGGAGCCCAATGAGCAGTTCTTC
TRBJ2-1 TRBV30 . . CAWMEGRGPFHEQFF TGTGCCTGGATGGAGGGGCGGGGACCCTTCCATGAGCAGTTCTTC
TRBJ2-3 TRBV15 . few CATSGGRLLNTQYF TGTGCCACCAGCGGGGGCCGGCTGTTGAATACGCAGTATTTT
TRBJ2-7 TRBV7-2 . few CASSLGEHEQYF TGTGCCAGCAGCTTAGGGGAACACGAGCAGTACTTC
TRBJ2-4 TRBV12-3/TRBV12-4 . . CASRFSSIAKNIQYF TGTGCCAGCCGATTCTCATCGATAGCCAAAAACATTCAGTACTTC
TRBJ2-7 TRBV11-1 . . CASTRGGAHEQYF TGTGCCAGCACCCGAGGGGGGGCCCACGAGCAGTACTTC
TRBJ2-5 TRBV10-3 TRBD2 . CAISENRLAGGYQETQYF TGTGCCATCAGTGAGAATCGGCTAGCGGGGGGCTACCAAGAGACCCAGTACTTC
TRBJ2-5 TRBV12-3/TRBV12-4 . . CASRLDVAEETQYF TGTGCCAGCAGGTTGGACGTAGCGGAAGAGACCCAGTACTTC
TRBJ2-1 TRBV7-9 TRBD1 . CASSARVGQGRANEQFF TGTGCCAGCAGCGCCAGAGTTGGACAGGGGAGGGCCAATGAGCAGTTCTTC
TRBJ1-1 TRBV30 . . CAWTQASRAEAFF TGTGCCTGGACCCAAGCAAGCCGGGCTGAAGCTTTCTTT
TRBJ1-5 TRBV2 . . CASVGNRGTGLSQPQHF TGTGCCAGCGTGGGGAACAGAGGAACGGGGCTAAGTCAGCCCCAGCATTTT
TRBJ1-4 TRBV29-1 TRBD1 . CSVTTGGQEKLFF TGCAGCGTTACGACAGGGGGCCAAGAAAAACTGTTTTTT
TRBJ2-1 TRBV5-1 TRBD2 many CASSFGRGDYNEQFF TGCGCCAGCAGCTTTGGGCGGGGGGACTACAATGAGCAGTTCTTC
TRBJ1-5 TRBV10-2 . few CASSEDGYSNQPQHF TGCGCCAGCAGTGAGGACGGATATAGCAATCAGCCCCAGCATTTT
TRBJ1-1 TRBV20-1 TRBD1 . CSAYRGRNTEAFF TGCAGTGCGTACAGGGGGCGGAACACTGAAGCTTTCTTT
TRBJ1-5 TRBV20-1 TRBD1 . CSTGQGWGGPHNQPQHF TGCAGTACAGGACAGGGGTGGGGTGGTCCCCACAATCAGCCCCAGCATTTT
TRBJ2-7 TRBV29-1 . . CSVQGPNSYEQYF TGCAGTGTCCAGGGGCCAAACTCCTACGAGCAGTACTTC
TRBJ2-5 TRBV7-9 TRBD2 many CASSRGLIAGGPRETQYF TGTGCCAGCAGCCGAGGATTAATAGCGGGGGGGCCCAGGGAGACCCAGTACTTC
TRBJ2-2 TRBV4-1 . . CASRQDSRGTNTGELFF TGCGCCAGCAGACAAGATAGCCGGGGGACGAACACCGGGGAGCTGTTTTTT
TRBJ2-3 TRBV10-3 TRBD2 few CATHSGPDTDTQYF TGTGCCACCCATAGCGGGCCAGACACAGATACGCAGTATTTT
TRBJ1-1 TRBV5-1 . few CASSLSTGYTEAFF TGCGCCAGCAGCTTGAGTACAGGGTACACTGAAGCTTTCTTT
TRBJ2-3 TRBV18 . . CASSSGVIGGTQYF TGTGCCAGCTCGTCCGGGGTCATCGGGGGAACGCAGTATTTT
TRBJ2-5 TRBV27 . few CATKLFHGPLLRETQYF TGTGCCACCAAGCTTTTCCATGGCCCCTTACTTAGGGAGACCCAGTACTTC
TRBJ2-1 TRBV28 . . CASSHTRLSYNEQFF TGTGCCAGCAGCCACACGCGGCTTTCCTACAATGAGCAGTTCTTC
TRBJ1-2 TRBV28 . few CASSLDYGYTF TGTGCCAGCAGTTTGGACTATGGCTACACCTTC
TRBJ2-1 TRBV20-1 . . CSARDRGPPYDNEQFF TGCAGTGCTAGAGATCGGGGACCCCCTTATGACAATGAGCAGTTCTTC
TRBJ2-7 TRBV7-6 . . CASSPSGGGGGPYEQYF TGTGCCAGCAGCCCAAGTGGGGGTGGAGGGGGTCCCTACGAGCAGTACTTC
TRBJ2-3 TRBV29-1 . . CSVAARVSGGTDTQYF TGCAGCGTTGCCGCTCGGGTTAGCGGAGGCACAGATACGCAGTATTTT
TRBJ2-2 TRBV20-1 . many CSAPANLLPGELFF TGCAGTGCCCCTGCGAATCTGCTCCCCGGGGAGCTGTTTTTT
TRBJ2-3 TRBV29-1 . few CSSSATGTDTQYF TGCAGCTCTAGCGCCACAGGCACAGATACGCAGTATTTT
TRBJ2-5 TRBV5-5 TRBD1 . CASSFTTGGDQTQYF TGTGCCAGCAGCTTCACGACAGGGGGAGACCAGACCCAGTACTTC
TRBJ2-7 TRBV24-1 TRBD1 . CATSEGASYEQYF TGTGCCACCAGCGAGGGGGCTAGCTACGAGCAGTACTTC
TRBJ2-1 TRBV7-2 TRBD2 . CASSPFRGENNEQFF TGTGCCAGCAGCCCCTTCCGGGGGGAAAACAATGAGCAGTTCTTC
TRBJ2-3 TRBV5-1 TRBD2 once CASSLEVAGGTDTQYF TGCGCCAGCAGCTTGGAGGTAGCGGGGGGCACAGATACGCAGTATTTT
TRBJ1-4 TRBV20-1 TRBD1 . CSAWTGRDEKLFF TGCAGTGCTTGGACAGGGCGCGACGAAAAACTGTTTTTT
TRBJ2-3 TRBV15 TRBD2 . CATSILAGGRGDTQYF TGTGCCACCAGCATACTAGCGGGGGGTCGAGGAGATACGCAGTATTTT
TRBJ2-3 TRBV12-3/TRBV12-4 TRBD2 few CASTLLGGLPSTDTQYF TGTGCCAGCACCCTACTGGGGGGACTACCTAGCACAGATACGCAGTATTTT
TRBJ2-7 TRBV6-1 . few CASSPSPTVYEQYF TGTGCCAGCAGCCCGTCACCAACCGTTTACGAGCAGTACTTC
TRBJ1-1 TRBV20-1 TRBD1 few CSVEGTGTTTEAFF TGCAGTGTTGAGGGGACAGGAACGACCACTGAAGCTTTCTTT
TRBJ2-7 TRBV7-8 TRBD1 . CASSVIRDRWDEQYF TGTGCCAGCAGCGTAATCCGGGACAGGTGGGACGAGCAGTACTTC
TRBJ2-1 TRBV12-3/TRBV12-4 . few CASDTTSSSYNEQFF TGTGCCAGCGATACGACATCTAGCTCCTACAATGAGCAGTTCTTC
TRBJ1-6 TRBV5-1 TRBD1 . CASSYGQGRNSPLHF TGCGCCAGCAGCTACGGACAGGGGAGGAATTCACCCCTCCACTTT
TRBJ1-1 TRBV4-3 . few CASSQGGKSTEAFF TGCGCCAGCAGCCAAGGGGGGAAGAGCACTGAAGCTTTCTTT
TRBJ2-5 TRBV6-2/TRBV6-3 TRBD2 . CASRDGTSGGQQETQYF TGTGCCAGCAGAGACGGGACTAGCGGGGGTCAGCAAGAGACCCAGTACTTC
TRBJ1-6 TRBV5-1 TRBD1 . CASSLEGQGASSPLHF TGCGCCAGCAGCTTGGAGGGACAGGGGGCGAGTTCACCCCTCCACTTT
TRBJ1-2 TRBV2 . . CASSSGAEGYGYTF TGTGCCAGCAGTTCAGGGGCGGAGGGCTATGGCTACACCTTC